The 22 T cell receptor beta chains in this list originate from one sample, sequenced in a study of blood T cell repertoires in COVID-19. The assay was immunoSEQ multiplex PCR, and TCRdb's table has in-frame clones only and misses some. The repertoire has 200,000 or so clones, around three quarters of them found once; the top ten carry about 5.5%. Material: peripheral blood. These receptors were obtained from a woman in her 70s with acute or convalescent COVID-19.

This sequence joins TRBV21-1 and TRBJ2-7; the table calls TRBD1, which could not be checked here. TRBV21-1 is tagged as a pseudogene. The CDR3 length is 14 residues. CDR3 sequence reads: CASSRDRASYEQYF. The CDR3 DNA reads as TGTGCCAGCAGCCGGGACAGGGCGTCCTACGAGCAGTACTTC.

V is TRBV5-3 and J is TRBJ1-5; D call uncertain. TRBV5-3 is recorded as an ORF, its role being uncertain. Trimming took 0 bases from V and 0 from J, leaving 7 bases between them. The CDR3 runs 15 residues. The CDR3 is CARSLGRNSNQPQHF. CDR3 sequence (DNA): TGTGCCAGAAGCTTGGGGAGGAATAGCAATCAGCCCCAGCATTTT.

The gene calls are TRBV11-2 and TRBJ2-7; the match to TRBD1 covers 12 bases. With 5 bases clipped from V and 3 bases from J, the junction kept 5 bases outside the gene matches. CDR1 is SGHAT, CDR2 FQNNGV, per germline. The CDR3 has 15 residues. This chain's CDR3 is CASSRGQGANYEQYF. Written as DNA, the CDR3 is TGTGCCAGCAGCCGGGGACAGGGGGCCAACTACGAGCAGTACTTC.

CDR3 bases: TGTGCCAGCAGCGCCCCAATCTACGTGGGGCCCTTCGGCGAGCAGTACTTC. It specifies CASSAPIYVGPFGEQYF. J is TRBJ2-7 and V is TRBV7-9; D is possibly TRBD1 (5 bases). The CDR3 totals 17 residues. With 5 bases removed from V and 6 bases from J, the gap between germline ends came to 26 bases. Germline CDR1 SEHNR, CDR2 FQNEAQ (reference sequence).

Comments on this clone: This specimen includes other DNA sequences encoding the same CDR3. V and J are TRBV5-1 and TRBJ2-5; 8 bases fit TRBD1. Germline V gives CDR1 SGHRS, CDR2 YFSETQ. The CDR3 is made up of 14 amino acids. Unmatched junction bases numbered 3, after V lost 4 bases and J lost 1 base. The CDR3 DNA reads TGCGCCAGCAGCCCCGGACAGGGCCAAGAGACCCAGTACTTC. Residues: CASSPGQGQETQYF.

The chain recombines TRBV9 with TRBJ2-1, with 11 bases aligning to TRBD1. The CDR3 is 15 amino acids. CDR1 is SGDLS, CDR2 YYNGEE, per germline. V lost 3 bases and J lost 12; bases outside the gene matches: 11. Written as DNA, the CDR3 is TGTGCCAGCAGCGCCCCCGGGACAGGGGGGAAGGGGCAGTTCTTC. It yields the protein CASSAPGTGGKGQFF.

CDR3 in DNA: TGTGCCAGCAGCCAGATGACAGGGAGCTCCTATAATTCACCCCTCCACTTT. This encodes CASSQMTGSSYNSPLHF. The rearrangement links TRBV3-1 (or the pseudogene TRBV3-2) to TRBJ1-6; 7 bases are shared with TRBD1. This CDR3 contains 17 residues. With V trimmed by 3 bases and J by 0 bases, 5 bases remained unmatched. Germline V gene data show CDR1 as LGHDT and CDR2 as YNNKEL (reference sequence).

This sequence joins TRBV27 and TRBJ2-7; TRBD2 aligns across 10 bases. The V and J ends lost 5 bases and 2 bases, in that order; junction bases with no gene match: 12. In germline, CDR1 is MNHEY, CDR2 SMNVEV (reference sequence). This CDR3 comprises 17 residues. This CDR3 is CASSPRGTSGATYEQYF. The CDR3 DNA is TGTGCCAGCAGTCCCCGAGGAACTAGCGGGGCCACCTACGAGCAGTACTTC.

The J gene is TRBJ1-1, the V gene TRBV28; D perhaps matches TRBD1 (5 bases). The V gene's germline CDR1 is MDHEN and CDR2 SYDVKM. The CDR3 contains 16 residues. With 3 bases removed from V and 6 bases from J, the gap between germline ends came to 20 bases. CDR3 in amino acids: CASSFFSGGRGAEAFF. The CDR3, as DNA: TGTGCCAGCAGTTTCTTCTCGGGGGGAAGGGGCGCTGAAGCTTTCTTT.

CDR3 in DNA: TGCAGTGCTTCGACAGGGTACGGCTACACCTTC. Its translation is CSASTGYGYTF. This chain uses TRBV20-1 with TRBJ1-2; 7 nucleotides align to TRBD1. V shed 5 bases, J shed 8 bases, and the junction held 5 bases outside the gene matches. Germline CDR1 reads DFQATT; CDR2 reads SNEGSKA (reference sequence). This CDR3 is 11 amino acids long.

This chain uses TRBV10-2 with TRBJ2-7; 10 bases match TRBD2. Losses at the gene ends were 4 bases for V and 5 bases for J; bases not matched to a gene: 5. The CDR3 length is 14 residues. Germline-derived CDR1 and CDR2 are WSHSY and SAAADI. The CDR3 DNA reads TGCGCCAGCAGTGTTAGCGGGAGGTGGAACGAGCAGTACTTC. This gives the protein CASSVSGRWNEQYF.

The V and J genes are TRBV5-8 and TRBJ1-4; 7 bases are shared with TRBD1. Per the germline V gene, CDR1 is SGHTS and CDR2 is YDEGEE. V shed 0 bases and J 11 bases; nucleotides not matched to a gene: 7. The CDR3 runs 14 residues. The CDR3 protein is CASSLDRGLGKLFF. DNA of the CDR3: TGTGCCAGCAGCTTGGACAGGGGCCTAGGGAAACTGTTTTTT.

This clone was counted a single time. The chain is built from TRBV10-3 and TRBJ2-6; TRBD2 is a possible D gene (5 bases). This CDR3 contains 17 residues. V lost 4 bases, J lost 0 bases, and 13 bases lay in between. Per the germline V gene, CDR1 is ENHRY and CDR2 is SYGVKD. DNA for the CDR3: TGTGCCATCAGTGGACCCGGGAAGAGCTCTGGGGCCAACGTCCTGACTTTC. Protein sequence: CAISGPGKSSGANVLTF.

V is TRBV7-2 and J is TRBJ2-6, with D unresolved. Germline V CDR1 and CDR2: SGHTA, FQGNSA. The V end was cut by 5 bases, the J end by 4 bases, with 6 bases between. The CDR3 has 13 amino acids. As DNA, the CDR3 is TGTGCCAGCAGCCCAGGAGGGGCCAACGTCCTGACTTTC. Its protein is CASSPGGANVLTF.

This clone was detected only once. The chain joins TRBV29-1 to TRBJ1-1, with a possible D match to TRBD1 (6 bases). V was shortened by 1 base and J by 2 bases, with 8 bases between the two germline ends. CDR3 size: 13 residues. CDR1 is SQVTM and CDR2 is ANQGSEA in the germline V gene. CDR3 sequence: CSVEGQANTEAFF. In DNA, the CDR3 is TGCAGCGTTGAAGGACAGGCTAACACTGAAGCTTTCTTT.

The V call is TRBV6-5, the J call TRBJ1-6; no clear D. Trimming took 7 bases from V and 10 from J, leaving 20 bases between them. Germline CDR1 and CDR2: MNHEY and SVGAGI. The CDR3 runs 15 residues. In nucleotides, the CDR3 is TGTGCCAGCACCAAAAGGCCCGAAGGCGGATCACCCCTCCACTTT. Its translation is CASTKRPEGGSPLHF.

A few counts support this clone. V gene TRBV2 combines with J gene TRBJ2-7; weak D call: TRBD1 (6 bases). This CDR3 comprises 13 residues. Per the germline V gene, CDR1 is SNHLY and CDR2 is FYNNEI. Trimming left V 3 bases short and J 6 bases short, with 12 bases between. CDR3 residues: CASSDRGKSEQYF. The CDR3 coding sequence is TGTGCCAGCAGTGACAGGGGCAAGTCCGAGCAGTACTTC. Combining the CDR3 with reference TRBV2 and TRBJ2-7 gives the whole variable domain EPEVTQTPSHQVTQMGQEVILRCVPISNHLYFYWYRQILGQKVEFLVSFYNNEISEKSEIFDDQFSVERPDGSNFTLKIRSTKLEDSAMYFCASSDRGKSEQYFGPGTRLTVT.

V gene TRBV28 combines with J gene TRBJ2-7; D not resolved. Looked up from germline, CDR1 is MDHEN and CDR2 is SYDVKM. Deletions cut 3 bases from V and 0 bases from J, with 9 bases between. The CDR3 is 14 residues long. In nucleotides, the CDR3 is TGTGCCAGCAGTTTCCCCCCGAGCTCCTACGAGCAGTACTTC. Translated: CASSFPPSSYEQYF.

The J gene is TRBJ1-1, the V gene TRBV27; 9 nucleotides align to TRBD1. CDR1 and CDR2 (germline): MNHEY, SMNVEV (reference sequence). The CDR3 spans 15 residues. V gave up 5 bases and J gave up 4 bases; unmatched junction bases: 8. The CDR3 DNA is TGTGCCAGCAGTCCTCTGGACAGGGGCGGCACTGAAGCTTTCTTT. Protein: CASSPLDRGGTEAFF.

The V gene is TRBV11-2, the J gene TRBJ1-2; D is ambiguous. The germline gives CDR1 SGHAT, CDR2 FQNNGV. This CDR3 contains 13 residues. V lost 0 bases and J lost 4, with 6 bases in between. The CDR3 coding sequence is TGTGCCAGCAGCTTAGATCCCAGCTATGGCTACACCTTC. Amino acid sequence: CASSLDPSYGYTF.

The chain joins TRBV19 to TRBJ2-7; a weak D match, TRBD2 (5 bases). This CDR3 has 14 residues. Trimming left V 4 bases short and J 5 bases short, with 15 bases between. Germline V gene data show CDR1 as LNHDA and CDR2 as SQIVND (reference sequence). CDR3: CASSSQKRNNEQYF. CDR3 in DNA: TGTGCCAGTAGTAGCCAAAAGCGGAACAACGAGCAGTACTTC.

The chain uses TRBV7-7 and TRBJ2-5; the D gene is possibly TRBD1 (5 bases). The CDR3 is 15 residues long. Germline V lookup: CDR1 SSHAT, CDR2 FNYEAQ (reference sequence). Trimming pared 1 base from V and 0 bases from J, leaving 9 bases between. The CDR3: CASSLGRGYQETQYF. In DNA, the CDR3 is TGTGCCAGCAGCTTAGGAAGGGGTTACCAAGAGACCCAGTACTTC.